This record concerns one TCR beta chain sequence. Antigen specificity is unknown. Unique molecular identifiers were in the cDNA, with template-switch universal primer binding. TCRdb analysed the 5' RACE reads with MiXCR anew, one entry per CDR3 protein. Counted here are 690,000 or so distinct CDR3 sequences, around 6.1% occurring once; the ten biggest clones make up around 2%. Germline lookup yields CDR1 SGHVS and CDR2 FNYEAQ. Deletions cut 3 bases from V and 6 bases from J, with 12 bases between. The CDR3 covers 14 residues. This sample was included in a study of identical twins. Study results and limitations: Modeled out-of-frame TCR alpha sharing in monozygotic twins fell below observed levels.

This chain joins TRBV7-6 and TRBJ1-5; tentatively, D is TRBD1 (5 bases). What was sequenced was naive T cells sorted from blood. The source of this sequence is a man between 18 and 35 years old in good health. DNA of the CDR3: TGTGCCAGCAGCTTCCAGCAGGGCACTCAGCCCCAGCATTTT. This encodes CASSFQQGTQPQHF.